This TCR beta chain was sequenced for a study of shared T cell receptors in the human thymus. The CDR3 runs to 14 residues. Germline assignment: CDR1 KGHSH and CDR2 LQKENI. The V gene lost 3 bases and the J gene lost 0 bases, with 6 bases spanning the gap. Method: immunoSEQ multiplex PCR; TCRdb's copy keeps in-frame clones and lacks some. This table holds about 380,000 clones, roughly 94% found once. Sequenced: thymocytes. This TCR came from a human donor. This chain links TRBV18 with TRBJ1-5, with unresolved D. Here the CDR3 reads CASSPGYSNQPQHF. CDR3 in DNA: TGTGCCAGCTCACCTGGCTATAGCAATCAGCCCCAGCATTTT.